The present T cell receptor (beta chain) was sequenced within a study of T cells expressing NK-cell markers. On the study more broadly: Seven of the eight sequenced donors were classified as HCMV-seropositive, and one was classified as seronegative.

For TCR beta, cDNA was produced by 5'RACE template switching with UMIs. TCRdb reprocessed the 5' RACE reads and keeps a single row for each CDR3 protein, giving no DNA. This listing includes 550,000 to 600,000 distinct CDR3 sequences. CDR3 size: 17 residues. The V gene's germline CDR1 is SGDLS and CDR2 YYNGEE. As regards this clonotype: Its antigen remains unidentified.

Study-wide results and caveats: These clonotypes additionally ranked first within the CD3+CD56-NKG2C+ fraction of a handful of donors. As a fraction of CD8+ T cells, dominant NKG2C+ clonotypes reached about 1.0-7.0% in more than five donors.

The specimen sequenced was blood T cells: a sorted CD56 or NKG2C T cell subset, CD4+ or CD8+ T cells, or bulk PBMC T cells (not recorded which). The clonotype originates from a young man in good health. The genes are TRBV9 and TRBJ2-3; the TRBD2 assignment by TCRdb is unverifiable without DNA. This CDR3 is CASSVAPSGSFTDTQYF.